These 14 T cell receptor beta chains came from one sample sequenced in a study of response to subunit inactivated influenza vaccine (dated by TCRdb to about 2018). The library was built by means of RT-PCR. TCRdb names Illumina HiSeq 2500 as the instrument used. In TCRdb, the public reads were trimmed at Q25 with fastp and aligned with MiXCR, with productive beta chains retained. Rows with a matching CDR3 protein are joined into one entry that keeps the most common DNA and genes. For this sample the table gives approximately 500,000 distinct CDR3 sequences, of which about 15% were detected only once. 8.5% to 14% of the sample is held by the ten biggest clonotypes. The sequencing used PBMCs from blood, collected roughly 12 days after vaccination. The receptors shown here come from a man aged 45-60 years who received an inactivated influenza vaccine. Donor details come from another sample of the same person, matched by shared clones.

This clonotype has just a few counts. The rearrangement joins TRBV2 to TRBJ1-2; 10 nucleotides agree with TRBD1. J lost 5 bases, V lost 5 bases, and 8 bases had no gene match. CDR1 SNHLY and CDR2 FYNNEI come from the germline V gene. This CDR3 comprises 15 residues. The CDR3 DNA reads TGTGCCAGCAGTACCGGGACAGGGGAATCATATGGCTACACCTTC. It encodes CASSTGTGESYGYTF.

This clonotype occurred a few times. The V gene is TRBV7-2, the J gene TRBJ2-1, with 7 bases identical to TRBD1. Trimming took 5 bases from V and 6 from J; bases not matched to a gene: 4. Germline CDR1 reads SGHTA; CDR2 reads FQGNSA. The CDR3 is 13 residues long. DNA for the CDR3: TGTGCCAGCAGCCAGGGACAGAGCAATGAGCAGTTCTTC. Translation gives CASSQGQSNEQFF.

This clonotype has only a few counts. The genes are TRBV7-9 and TRBJ1-2; TRBD1 matches 7 bases. V lost 1 base and J lost 6; bases outside the gene matches: 2. The CDR3 is 13 residues long. Germline-derived CDR1 and CDR2 are SEHNR and FQNEAQ (reference sequence). DNA of the CDR3: TGTGCCAGCAGCTTAGGGGACAGAAATGGCTACACCTTC. Its protein product is CASSLGDRNGYTF.

The V gene is TRBV11-2, the J gene TRBJ2-5; 11 positions match TRBD2. CDR3 length: 19 residues. Germline values: CDR1 SGHAT, CDR2 FQNNGV. V lost 1 base, J lost 3 bases, and 13 bases stayed unmatched. CDR3 in amino acids: CASSLVGTSGTSGKETQYF. The CDR3 DNA reads TGTGCCAGCAGCTTAGTAGGGACTAGCGGCACGTCCGGTAAAGAGACCCAGTACTTC.

The V gene is TRBV3-1, the J gene TRBJ2-7, with 7 bases lining up with TRBD2. The CDR3 spans 12 residues. V was pared by 3 bases and J by 6 bases, with 2 bases of the junction left unmatched. Germline-derived CDR1 and CDR2 are LGHDT and YNNKEL (reference sequence). DNA of the CDR3: TGTGCCAGCAGCCAGGGAGGGGCCGAGCAGTACTTC. As protein: CASSQGGAEQYF.

This clonotype turned up a few times. The gene calls are TRBV4-1 and TRBJ1-6; D not resolved. The CDR3 totals 14 residues. Per germline, CDR1 MGHRA and CDR2 YSYEKL. Trimming cost V 0 bases and J 10 bases, with 10 bases left between them. As DNA, the CDR3 is TGCGCCAGCAGCCAAGATCCCAACCACTCACCCCTCCACTTT. Translated, it gives CASSQDPNHSPLHF.

V and J are TRBV6-2 or TRBV6-3 and TRBJ1-1; D is ambiguous. This CDR3 spans 11 amino acids. V was shortened by 0 bases and J by 11 bases, with 7 bases between the two germline ends. Germline-derived CDR1 and CDR2 are MNHEY and SVGEGT. CDR3 loop: CASSYSFTAFF. In DNA form, the CDR3 reads TGTGCCAGCAGTTACTCGTTCACCGCTTTCTTT.

This sequence joins TRBV24-1 and TRBJ2-3; 10 nucleotides agree with TRBD1. J lost 9 bases, V lost 2 bases, and 7 bases had no gene match. This CDR3 spans 15 amino acids. Germline values: CDR1 KGHDR, CDR2 SFDVKD. The CDR3 protein is CATSDSAGQGETQYF. The CDR3 DNA reads as TGTGCCACCAGTGATTCCGCAGGACAGGGGGAAACGCAGTATTTT.

This chain joins TRBV4-3 and TRBJ2-2, with 7 nucleotides matching TRBD2. The CDR3 totals 14 residues. V was clipped by 6 bases and J by 3 bases; unmatched bases: 4. CDR1 LGHNA and CDR2 YSLEER come from the germline V gene. DNA for the CDR3: TGCGCCAGCAGGGGGGAGGGCCACACCGGGGAGCTGTTTTTT. This codes for CASRGEGHTGELFF.

This clonotype has a handful of counts. V gene TRBV7-8 combines with J gene TRBJ2-2; no clear D gene. The CDR3 extends over 14 amino acids. Germline V gene data show CDR1 as SGHVS and CDR2 as FQNEAQ. Trimming removed 5 bases from V and 2 bases from J, with 9 bases in between. The CDR3 is CASSTVSNTGELFF. CDR3 in DNA: TGTGCCAGCAGCACCGTCTCTAACACCGGGGAGCTGTTTTTT.

The gene calls are TRBV5-1 and TRBJ2-1; tentatively, D is TRBD1 or TRBD2 (6 bases each). Germline loops: CDR1 SGHRS, CDR2 YFSETQ. The V gene lost 2 bases and the J gene lost 8 bases, with 11 bases spanning the gap. The CDR3 extends over 13 amino acids. The chain's CDR3 is CASSFWGADEQFF. CDR3 sequence (DNA): TGCGCCAGCAGCTTTTGGGGGGCCGATGAGCAGTTCTTC.

This chain's CDR3 is CSVRGLAASSNTGELFF. Written as DNA, the CDR3 is TGCAGCGTTAGGGGGCTAGCGGCTTCCTCGAACACCGGGGAGCTGTTTTTT. V and J are TRBV29-1 and TRBJ2-2; possibly TRBD1 or TRBD2 for D (7 bases each). The CDR3 contains 17 residues. Germline V gene data show CDR1 as SQVTM and CDR2 as ANQGSEA. Trimming pared 5 bases from V and 0 bases from J, leaving 19 bases between.

This clonotype was recorded a few times. The CDR3 protein is CASSFLAGGFKNIQYF. The CDR3, as DNA: TGTGCCAGCAGTTTTTTAGCGGGAGGCTTTAAAAACATTCAGTACTTC. The chain carries TRBV2 and TRBJ2-4; 10 nucleotides match TRBD2. The CDR3 is 16 amino acids. Looked up from germline, CDR1 is SNHLY and CDR2 is FYNNEI. The ends lost 5 bases at V and 4 bases at J; junction bases unmatched: 8. Complete variable domain (other parts from reference TRBV2 and TRBJ2-4): EPEVTQTPSHQVTQMGQEVILRCVPISNHLYFYWYRQILGQKVEFLVSFYNNEISEKSEIFDDQFSVERPDGSNFTLKIRSTKLEDSAMYFCASSFLAGGFKNIQYFGAGTRLSVL.

The genes are TRBV27 and TRBJ1-2, with TRBD1 matching 8 bases. Germline trimming cut 5 bases from V and 1 base from J; bases unmatched to any gene: 6. Germline values: CDR1 MNHEY, CDR2 SMNVEV (reference sequence). The length of the CDR3 is 15 residues. The CDR3 DNA is TGTGCCAGCAGTGCCCTGACAGGGGTTAACTATGGCTACACCTTC. As protein: CASSALTGVNYGYTF.